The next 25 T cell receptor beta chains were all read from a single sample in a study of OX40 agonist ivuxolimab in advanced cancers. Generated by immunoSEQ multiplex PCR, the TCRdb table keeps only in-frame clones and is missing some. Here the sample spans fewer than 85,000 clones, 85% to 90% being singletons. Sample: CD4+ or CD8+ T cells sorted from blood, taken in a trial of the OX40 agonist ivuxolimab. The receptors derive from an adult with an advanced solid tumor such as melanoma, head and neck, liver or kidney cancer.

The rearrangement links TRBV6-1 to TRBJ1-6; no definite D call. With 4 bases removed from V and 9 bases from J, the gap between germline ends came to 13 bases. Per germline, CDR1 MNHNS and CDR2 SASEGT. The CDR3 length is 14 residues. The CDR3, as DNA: TGTGCCAGCAGTGCCGCCCCAGTGGGTTCACCCCTCCACTTT. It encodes CASSAAPVGSPLHF.

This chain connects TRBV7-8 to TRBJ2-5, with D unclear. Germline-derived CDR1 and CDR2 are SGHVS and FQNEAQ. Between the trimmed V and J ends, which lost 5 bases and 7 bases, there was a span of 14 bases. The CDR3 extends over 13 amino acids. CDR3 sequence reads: CASSLDPARTQYF. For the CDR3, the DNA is TGTGCCAGCAGCCTGGACCCAGCCCGGACCCAGTACTTC.

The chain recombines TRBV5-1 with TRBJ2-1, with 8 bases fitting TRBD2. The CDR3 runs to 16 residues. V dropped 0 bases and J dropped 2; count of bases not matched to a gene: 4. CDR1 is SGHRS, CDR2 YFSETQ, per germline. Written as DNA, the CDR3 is TGCGCCAGCAGCTTGGGTGGTAGCGGGGCCTACAATGAGCAGTTCTTC. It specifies CASSLGGSGAYNEQFF.

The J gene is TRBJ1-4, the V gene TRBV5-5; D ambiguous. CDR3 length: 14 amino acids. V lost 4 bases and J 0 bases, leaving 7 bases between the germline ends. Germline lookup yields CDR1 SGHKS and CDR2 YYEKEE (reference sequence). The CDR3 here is CASSPGATNEKLFF. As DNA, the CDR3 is TGTGCCAGCAGCCCCGGGGCAACTAATGAAAAACTGTTTTTT.

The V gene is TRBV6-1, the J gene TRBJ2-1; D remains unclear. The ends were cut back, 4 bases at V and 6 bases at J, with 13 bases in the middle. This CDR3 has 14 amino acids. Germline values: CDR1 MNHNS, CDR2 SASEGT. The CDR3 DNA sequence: TGTGCCAGCAGTGCCCTGCGTGACGGCAATGAGCAGTTCTTC. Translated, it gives CASSALRDGNEQFF.

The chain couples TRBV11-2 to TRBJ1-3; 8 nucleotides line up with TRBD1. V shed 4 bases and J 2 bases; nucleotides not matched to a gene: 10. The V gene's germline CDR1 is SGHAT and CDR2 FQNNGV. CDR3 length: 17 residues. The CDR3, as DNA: TGTGCCAGCAGCTCTAGACACAGGGGGGCAGCTGGAAACACCATATATTTT. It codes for CASSSRHRGAAGNTIYF.

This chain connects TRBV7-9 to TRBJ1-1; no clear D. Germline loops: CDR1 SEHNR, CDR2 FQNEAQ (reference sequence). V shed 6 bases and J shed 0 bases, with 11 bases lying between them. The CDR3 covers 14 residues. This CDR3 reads CASRPGHLNTEAFF. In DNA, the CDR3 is TGTGCCAGCAGACCGGGCCACTTGAACACTGAAGCTTTCTTT.

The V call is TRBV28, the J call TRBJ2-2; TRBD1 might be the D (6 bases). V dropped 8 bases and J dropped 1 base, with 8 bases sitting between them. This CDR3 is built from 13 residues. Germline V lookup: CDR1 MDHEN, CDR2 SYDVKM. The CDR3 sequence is CASPDRNTGELFF. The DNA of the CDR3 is TGTGCCAGCCCGGACAGGAACACCGGGGAGCTGTTTTTT.

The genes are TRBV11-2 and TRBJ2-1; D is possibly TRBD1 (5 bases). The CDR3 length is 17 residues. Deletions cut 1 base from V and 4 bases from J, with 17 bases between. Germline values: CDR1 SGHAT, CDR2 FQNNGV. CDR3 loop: CASSLGGQAQRYNEQFF. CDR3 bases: TGTGCCAGCAGCTTAGGGGGCCAGGCACAAAGATACAATGAGCAGTTCTTC.

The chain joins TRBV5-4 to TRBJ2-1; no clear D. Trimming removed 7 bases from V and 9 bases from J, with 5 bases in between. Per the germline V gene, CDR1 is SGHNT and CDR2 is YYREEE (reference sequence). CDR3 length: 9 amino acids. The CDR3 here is CASGIEQFF. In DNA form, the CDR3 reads TGTGCCAGCGGGATTGAGCAGTTCTTC.

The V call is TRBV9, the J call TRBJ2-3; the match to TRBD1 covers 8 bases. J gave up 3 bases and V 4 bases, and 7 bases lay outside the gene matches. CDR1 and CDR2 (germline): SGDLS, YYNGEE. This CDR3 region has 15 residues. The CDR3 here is CASSPTGVLTDTQYF. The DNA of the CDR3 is TGTGCCAGCAGCCCGACAGGGGTTCTGACAGATACGCAGTATTTT. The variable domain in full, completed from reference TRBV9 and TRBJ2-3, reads DSGVTQTPKHLITATGQRVTLRCSPRSGDLSVYWYQQSLDQGLQFLIQYYNGEERAKGNILERFSAQQFPDLHSELNLSSLELGDSALYFCASSPTGVLTDTQYFGPGTRLTVL.

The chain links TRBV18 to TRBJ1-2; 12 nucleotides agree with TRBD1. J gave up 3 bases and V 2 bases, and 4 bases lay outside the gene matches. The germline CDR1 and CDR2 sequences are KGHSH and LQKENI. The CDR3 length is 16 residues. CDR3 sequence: CASSPGTGGAHYGYTF. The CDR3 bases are TGTGCCAGCTCACCAGGGACAGGGGGCGCTCACTATGGCTACACCTTC.

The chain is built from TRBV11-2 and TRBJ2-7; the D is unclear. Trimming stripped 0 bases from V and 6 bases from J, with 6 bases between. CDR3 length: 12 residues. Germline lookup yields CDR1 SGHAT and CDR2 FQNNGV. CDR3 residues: CASSLDLTEQYF. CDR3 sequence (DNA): TGTGCCAGCAGCTTAGATCTCACCGAGCAGTACTTC.

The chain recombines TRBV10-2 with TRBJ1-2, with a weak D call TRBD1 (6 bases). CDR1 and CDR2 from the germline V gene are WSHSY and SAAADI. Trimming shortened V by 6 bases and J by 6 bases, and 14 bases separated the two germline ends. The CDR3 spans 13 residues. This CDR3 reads CASRQGIRDGYTF. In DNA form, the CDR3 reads TGCGCCAGCAGACAGGGAATTCGGGATGGCTACACCTTC.

In DNA, the CDR3 is TGTGCCAGCAGCACTACGAAGACAGGGCTTAACTATGGCTACACCTTC. It specifies CASSTTKTGLNYGYTF. V and J are TRBV21-1 and TRBJ1-2; the table names TRBD1, a call not compared with the DNA. TRBV21-1 is annotated as a pseudogene. The CDR3 runs 16 residues.

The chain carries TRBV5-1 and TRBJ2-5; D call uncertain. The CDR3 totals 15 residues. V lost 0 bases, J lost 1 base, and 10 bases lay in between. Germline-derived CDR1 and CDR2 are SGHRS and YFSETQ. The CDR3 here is CASSLGAKIQETQYF. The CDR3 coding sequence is TGCGCCAGCAGCTTGGGAGCGAAGATCCAAGAGACCCAGTACTTC.

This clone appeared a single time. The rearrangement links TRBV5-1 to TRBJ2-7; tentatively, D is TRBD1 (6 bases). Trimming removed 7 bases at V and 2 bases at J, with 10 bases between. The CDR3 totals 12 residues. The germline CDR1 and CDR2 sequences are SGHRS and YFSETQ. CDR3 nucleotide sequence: TGCGCCAGCTCCCGGGACACCTACGAGCAGTACTTC. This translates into CASSRDTYEQYF. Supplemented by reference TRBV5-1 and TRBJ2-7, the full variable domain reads KAGVTQTPRYLIKTRGQQVTLSCSPISGHRSVSWYQQTPGQGLQFLFEYFSETQRNKGNFPGRFSGRQFSNSRSEMNVSTLELGDSALYLCASSRDTYEQYFGPGTRLTVT.

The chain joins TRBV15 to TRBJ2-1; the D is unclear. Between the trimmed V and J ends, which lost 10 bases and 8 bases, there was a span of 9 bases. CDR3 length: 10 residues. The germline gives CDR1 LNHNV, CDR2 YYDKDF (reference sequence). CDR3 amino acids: CAINLDEQFF. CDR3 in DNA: TGTGCCATCAATCTGGATGAGCAGTTCTTC.

CDR3 region: CASSPDRGNTIYF. The CDR3 bases are TGTGCCAGCAGCCCGGACAGAGGAAACACCATATATTTT. The chain employs TRBV7-6 and TRBJ1-3; D is perhaps TRBD1 (6 bases). The V gene's germline CDR1 is SGHVS and CDR2 FNYEAQ. This CDR3 is 13 amino acids long. Trimming stripped 5 bases from V and 4 bases from J, with 9 bases between.

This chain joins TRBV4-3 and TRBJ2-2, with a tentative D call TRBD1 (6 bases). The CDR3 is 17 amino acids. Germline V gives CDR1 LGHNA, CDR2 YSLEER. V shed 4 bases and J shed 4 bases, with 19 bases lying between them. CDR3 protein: CASSRRGLGAGTGELFF. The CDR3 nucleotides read TGCGCCAGCAGCCGAAGGGGCCTGGGGGCGGGCACCGGGGAGCTGTTTTTT.

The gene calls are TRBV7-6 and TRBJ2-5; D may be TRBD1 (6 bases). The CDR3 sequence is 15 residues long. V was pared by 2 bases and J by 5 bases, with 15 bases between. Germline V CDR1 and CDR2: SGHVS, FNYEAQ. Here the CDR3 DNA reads TGTGCCAGCAGCTTACTAGTTTCGAGGGGGGAGACCCAGTACTTC. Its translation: CASSLLVSRGETQYF.

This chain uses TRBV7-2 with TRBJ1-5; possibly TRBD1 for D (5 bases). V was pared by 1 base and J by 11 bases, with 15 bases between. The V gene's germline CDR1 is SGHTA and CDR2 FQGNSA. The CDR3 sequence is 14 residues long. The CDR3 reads CASSLVTVEGTQHF. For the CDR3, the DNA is TGTGCCAGCAGCTTAGTGACGGTGGAGGGGACCCAGCATTTT.

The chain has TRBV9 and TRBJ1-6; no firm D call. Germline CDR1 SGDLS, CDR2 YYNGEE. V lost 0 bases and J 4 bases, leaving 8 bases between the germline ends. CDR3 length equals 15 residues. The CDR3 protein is CASSVGQEYNSPLHF. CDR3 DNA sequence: TGTGCCAGCAGCGTAGGGCAGGAGTATAATTCACCCCTCCACTTT.

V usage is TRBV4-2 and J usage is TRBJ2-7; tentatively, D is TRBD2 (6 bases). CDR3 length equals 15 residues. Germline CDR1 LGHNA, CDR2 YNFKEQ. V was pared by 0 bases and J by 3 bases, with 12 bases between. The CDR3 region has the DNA TGTGCCAGCAGCCAAGACCGCCGGGGAGGCTACGAGCAGTACTTC. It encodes CASSQDRRGGYEQYF.

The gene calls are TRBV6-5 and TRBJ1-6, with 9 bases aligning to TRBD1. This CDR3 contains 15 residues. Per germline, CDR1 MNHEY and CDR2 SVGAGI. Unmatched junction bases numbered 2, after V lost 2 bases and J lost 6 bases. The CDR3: CASSYGDRVNSPLHF. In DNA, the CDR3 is TGTGCCAGCAGTTACGGGGACAGGGTTAATTCACCCCTCCACTTT.